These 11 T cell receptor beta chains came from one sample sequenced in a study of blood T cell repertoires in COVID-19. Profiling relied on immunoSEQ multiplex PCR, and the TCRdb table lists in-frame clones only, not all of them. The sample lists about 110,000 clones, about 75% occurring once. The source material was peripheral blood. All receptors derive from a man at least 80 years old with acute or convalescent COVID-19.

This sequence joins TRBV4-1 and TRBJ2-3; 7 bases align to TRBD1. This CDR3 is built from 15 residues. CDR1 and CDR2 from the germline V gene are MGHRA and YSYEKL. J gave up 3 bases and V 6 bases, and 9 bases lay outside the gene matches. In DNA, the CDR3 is TGCGCCAGCAGATCCACAGGGGAATCGACAGATACGCAGTATTTT. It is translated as CASRSTGESTDTQYF.

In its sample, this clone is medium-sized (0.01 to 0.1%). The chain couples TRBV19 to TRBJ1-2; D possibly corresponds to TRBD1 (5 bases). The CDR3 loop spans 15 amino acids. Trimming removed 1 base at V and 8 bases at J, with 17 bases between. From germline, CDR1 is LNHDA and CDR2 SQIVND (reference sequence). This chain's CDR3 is CASSIAGANILGYTF. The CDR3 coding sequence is TGTGCCAGTAGTATAGCTGGGGCGAACATTTTGGGCTACACCTTC.

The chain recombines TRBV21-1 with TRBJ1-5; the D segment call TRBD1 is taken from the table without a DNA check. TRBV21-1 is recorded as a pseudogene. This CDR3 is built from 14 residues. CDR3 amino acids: CASPGTGFGQPQHF. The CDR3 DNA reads TGTGCCAGTCCCGGGACAGGGTTTGGTCAGCCCCAGCATTTT.

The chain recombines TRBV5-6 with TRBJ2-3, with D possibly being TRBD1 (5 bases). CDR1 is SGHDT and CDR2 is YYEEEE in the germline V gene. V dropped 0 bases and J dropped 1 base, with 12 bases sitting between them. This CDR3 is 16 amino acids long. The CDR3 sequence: CASSLGVGARTDTQYF. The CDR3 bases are TGTGCCAGCAGCTTGGGAGTAGGGGCGCGCACAGATACGCAGTATTTT.

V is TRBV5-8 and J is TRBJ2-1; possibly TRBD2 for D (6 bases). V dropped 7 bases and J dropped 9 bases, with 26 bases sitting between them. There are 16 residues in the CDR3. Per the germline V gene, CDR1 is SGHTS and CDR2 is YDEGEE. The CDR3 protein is CASHPDGGRVMSEQFF. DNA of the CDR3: TGTGCCAGCCACCCCGATGGAGGGAGAGTGATGAGTGAGCAGTTCTTC.

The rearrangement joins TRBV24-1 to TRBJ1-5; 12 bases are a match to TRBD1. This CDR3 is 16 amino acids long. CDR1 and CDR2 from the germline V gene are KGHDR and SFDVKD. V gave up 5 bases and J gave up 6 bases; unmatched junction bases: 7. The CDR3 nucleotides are TGTGCCACCAGTGCCTCGGGACAGGGGGCAGGTCAGCCCCAGCATTTT. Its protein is CATSASGQGAGQPQHF.

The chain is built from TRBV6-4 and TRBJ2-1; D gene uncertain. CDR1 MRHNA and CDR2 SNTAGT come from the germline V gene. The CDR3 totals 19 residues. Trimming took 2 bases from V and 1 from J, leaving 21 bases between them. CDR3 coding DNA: TGTGCCAGCAGTGACCCTCCCCCCCTTCGGCGGAAGTCCTACAATGAGCAGTTCTTC. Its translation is CASSDPPPLRRKSYNEQFF.

The CDR3 coding sequence is TGTGCCACCAGTGATTTGGCGGGAGGACCAGATACGCAGTATTTT. The encoded protein is CATSDLAGGPDTQYF. The rearrangement links TRBV24-1 to TRBJ2-3; 8 bases are shared with TRBD2. CDR1 and CDR2 from the germline V gene are KGHDR and SFDVKD. The CDR3 length is 15 residues. The J segment lost 4 bases and the V segment lost 0 bases, leaving 2 bases of the junction unmatched.

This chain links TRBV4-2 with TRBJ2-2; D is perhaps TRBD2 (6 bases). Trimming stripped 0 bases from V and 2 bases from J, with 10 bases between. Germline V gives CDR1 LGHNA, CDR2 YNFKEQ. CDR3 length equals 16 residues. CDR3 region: CASSQEGGTNTGELFF. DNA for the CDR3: TGTGCCAGCAGCCAAGAAGGAGGGACTAACACCGGGGAGCTGTTTTTT.

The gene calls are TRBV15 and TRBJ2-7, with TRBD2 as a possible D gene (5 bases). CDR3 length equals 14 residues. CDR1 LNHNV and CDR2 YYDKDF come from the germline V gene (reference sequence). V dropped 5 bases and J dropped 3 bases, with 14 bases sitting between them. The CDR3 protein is CATSFRASGYEQYF. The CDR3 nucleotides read TGTGCCACCAGCTTCCGGGCGAGCGGCTACGAGCAGTACTTC.

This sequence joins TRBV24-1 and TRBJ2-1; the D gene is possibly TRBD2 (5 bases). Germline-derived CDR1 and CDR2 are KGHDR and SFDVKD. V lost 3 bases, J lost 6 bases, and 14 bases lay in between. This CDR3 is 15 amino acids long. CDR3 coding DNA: TGTGCCACCAGTGATGCCGGGGAGTTAGGCAATGAGCAGTTCTTC. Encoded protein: CATSDAGELGNEQFF.